A single sample gave rise to the 26 T cell receptor beta chains below, sequenced in a study of blood T cell repertoires in COVID-19. Repertoires were generated with immunoSEQ multiplex PCR, while TCRdb's copy carries only in-frame clones and drops some. The data show approximately 300,000 clones, with roughly 85% seen just once and approximately 1.9% held by the top ten. Specimen: PBMCs or T cells enriched from blood (not recorded which). These receptors all stem from a young woman who had been exposed to COVID-19.

The chain is built from TRBV9 and TRBJ2-3; 10 nucleotides align to TRBD2. V shed 3 bases, J shed 6 bases, and the junction held 7 bases outside the gene matches. This CDR3 is 15 amino acids long. CDR1 SGDLS and CDR2 YYNGEE come from the germline V gene. The CDR3, as DNA: TGTGCCAGCAGCGCGAGCGGGAGGGCCTCGGATACGCAGTATTTT. Translating it yields CASSASGRASDTQYF.

The rearrangement uses TRBV6-2 or TRBV6-3 and TRBJ2-1; 14 positions agree with TRBD2. Losses at the gene ends were 4 bases for V and 5 bases for J; bases not matched to a gene: 19. The CDR3 totals 21 residues. Germline values: CDR1 MNHEY, CDR2 SVGEGT. The CDR3: CASSSYWTSGGLQGSDNEQFF. CDR3 nucleotide sequence: TGTGCCAGCAGTTCCTATTGGACTAGCGGGGGGCTTCAAGGGTCCGACAATGAGCAGTTCTTC.

This chain joins TRBV18 and TRBJ1-3; D is possibly TRBD1 (6 bases). CDR1 KGHSH and CDR2 LQKENI come from the germline V gene. The CDR3 has 15 residues. Trimming shortened V by 8 bases and J by 0 bases, and 14 bases separated the two germline ends. The CDR3 DNA is TGTGCCAGCCCAGGGGAGAATTACTCTGGAAACACCATATATTTT. Its translation: CASPGENYSGNTIYF. The whole variable domain, filled in from reference TRBV18 and TRBJ1-3, reads NAGVMQNPRHLVRRRGQEARLRCSPMKGHSHVYWYRQLPEEGLKFMVYLQKENIIDESGMPKERFSAEFPKEGPSILRIQQVVRGDSAAYFCASPGENYSGNTIYFGEGSWLTVV.

The V call is TRBV5-1, the J call TRBJ2-7; 14 bases are shared with TRBD2. Germline CDR1 reads SGHRS; CDR2 reads YFSETQ. V shed 7 bases, J shed 5 bases, and the junction held 5 bases outside the gene matches. The CDR3 runs to 14 residues. CDR3 bases: TGCGCCAGCGTAGGGACTAGCGGGGGAAACGAGCAGTACTTC. It encodes CASVGTSGGNEQYF.

The count of this clone is one. The rearrangement links TRBV7-9 to TRBJ2-3; D is unclear. Per germline, CDR1 SEHNR and CDR2 FQNEAQ (reference sequence). V lost 2 bases, J lost 4 bases, and 10 bases lay in between. The CDR3 covers 14 residues. CDR3 in DNA: TGTGCCAGCAGCTTACCCTTTACGGCAGATACGCAGTATTTT. This codes for CASSLPFTADTQYF.

The chain recombines TRBV10-3 with TRBJ2-3; TRBD2 matches at 12 bases. From germline, CDR1 is ENHRY and CDR2 SYGVKD. V lost 4 bases to trimming and J lost 5 bases; unmatched junction nucleotides: 4. This CDR3 region has 15 residues. The CDR3 loop reads CAISASGGARDTQYF. The CDR3 DNA reads TGTGCCATCAGTGCTAGCGGGGGGGCAAGAGATACGCAGTATTTT.

This clone was seen just once. The V gene is TRBV27, the J gene TRBJ1-2; 8 positions match TRBD1. CDR1 is MNHEY and CDR2 is SMNVEV in the germline V gene (reference sequence). Trimming cost V 5 bases and J 0 bases; bases outside gene matches: 8. The CDR3 runs 16 residues. The DNA for the CDR3 is TGTGCCAGCAGTACCGGGACAGGAATTTCTAACTATGGCTACACCTTC. This codes for CASSTGTGISNYGYTF.

Concerning this clone: Other DNA variants within this sample encode the same CDR3. This chain joins TRBV4-2 and TRBJ2-3; TRBD2 aligns across 15 bases. Germline V lookup: CDR1 LGHNA, CDR2 YNFKEQ. CDR3 length equals 16 residues. After removal of 5 bases from V and 3 bases from J, the junction contained 3 bases not matched to a gene. The CDR3 region is CASSGLAGGPTDTQYF. DNA of the CDR3: TGTGCCAGCAGCGGACTAGCGGGAGGGCCGACAGATACGCAGTATTTT.

V is TRBV27 and J is TRBJ1-4; TRBD1 matches 9 bases. V shed 1 base and J 6 bases; nucleotides not matched to a gene: 9. The CDR3 has 17 residues. Germline V CDR1 and CDR2: MNHEY, SMNVEV (reference sequence). Here the CDR3 reads CASSLYHRGQGDEKLFF. The CDR3 DNA reads as TGTGCCAGCAGTTTATATCACAGGGGGCAAGGGGATGAAAAACTGTTTTTT.

V and J are TRBV10-3 and TRBJ2-5, with D hard to call. V was cut by 7 bases and J by 2 bases, with 5 bases left in between. The V gene's germline CDR1 is ENHRY and CDR2 SYGVKD. CDR3 length equals 11 residues. The DNA for the CDR3 is TGTGCCATCAAACAGCAAGAGACCCAGTACTTC. It encodes CAIKQQETQYF.

This chain links TRBV28 with TRBJ1-1; D is unclear. Germline assignment: CDR1 MDHEN and CDR2 SYDVKM. V lost 3 bases to trimming and J lost 0 bases, with 11 bases between them. The CDR3 consists of 15 residues. In nucleotides, the CDR3 is TGTGCCAGCAGTTTGGTCTTGACATTGAACACTGAAGCTTTCTTT. It encodes CASSLVLTLNTEAFF.

The chain is built from TRBV9 and TRBJ2-1, with TRBD2 identical over 12 bases. This CDR3 contains 16 residues. Germline assignment: CDR1 SGDLS and CDR2 YYNGEE. Germline trimming cut 2 bases from V and 9 bases from J; bases unmatched to any gene: 9. CDR3 region: CASSVKPGLAGIEQFF. As DNA, the CDR3 is TGTGCCAGCAGCGTTAAACCGGGACTAGCGGGTATTGAGCAGTTCTTC.

The sample holds a few counts of this clone. The V gene is TRBV7-9, the J gene TRBJ1-3; no clear D gene. The ends were cut back, 5 bases at V and 0 bases at J, with 8 bases in the middle. This CDR3 contains 14 residues. Germline V CDR1 and CDR2: SEHNR, FQNEAQ (reference sequence). CDR3 DNA: TGTGCCAGCAGCCATCAGTACTCTGGAAACACCATATATTTT. Protein: CASSHQYSGNTIYF. Full variable domain (remainder filled in from reference TRBV7-9 and TRBJ1-3): DTGVSQNPRHKITKRGQNVTFRCDPISEHNRLYWYRQTLGQGPEFLTYFQNEAQLEKSRLLSDRFSAERPKGSFSTLEIQRTEQGDSAMYLCASSHQYSGNTIYFGEGSWLTVV.

The V and J genes are TRBV21-1 and TRBJ2-7; the table's D call, TRBD2, has no DNA check behind it. TRBV21-1 is reported as a pseudogene. This CDR3 is built from 20 residues. CDR3: CASSKPSQGTSLFRGYEQYF. The CDR3 region has the DNA TGTGCCAGCAGCAAACCGAGTCAGGGGACTAGCTTATTTCGTGGGTACGAGCAGTACTTC.

This clone has only a few counts. The chain links TRBV3-1 (or the pseudogene TRBV3-2) to TRBJ2-7, with 7 positions matching TRBD2. Germline CDR1 and CDR2: LGHDT and YNNKEL (reference sequence). The CDR3 is 15 residues long. The V and J ends lost 4 bases and 4 bases, in that order; junction bases with no gene match: 10. The CDR3 here is CASSPLGGRGYEQYF. CDR3 sequence (DNA): TGTGCCAGCAGCCCCCTGGGAGGGAGAGGGTACGAGCAGTACTTC.

The chain joins TRBV2 to TRBJ1-4; D may be TRBD1 (5 bases). Trimming cost V 3 bases and J 8 bases, with 13 bases left between them. The CDR3 is 14 residues long. The germline gives CDR1 SNHLY, CDR2 FYNNEI. The CDR3 bases are TGTGCCAGCAGTGATGTTCAGGGAAACGAAAAACTGTTTTTT. Translation: CASSDVQGNEKLFF.

The chain joins TRBV5-1 to TRBJ2-3; 12 bases fit TRBD2. Unmatched junction bases numbered 5, after V lost 0 bases and J lost 9 bases. This CDR3 is built from 15 residues. Looked up from germline, CDR1 is SGHRS and CDR2 is YFSETQ. The CDR3 region has the DNA TGCGCCAGCAGCTTGGGACTAGCGGGAGCACCCACGCAGTATTTT. It translates to CASSLGLAGAPTQYF.

The J gene is TRBJ2-6, the V gene TRBV29-1; D ambiguous. This CDR3 is 14 amino acids long. Germline V lookup: CDR1 SQVTM, CDR2 ANQGSEA. V was pared by 6 bases and J by 1 base, with 10 bases between. The CDR3 DNA reads TGCAGCGTGGAAATCTTATCTGGGGCCAACGTCCTGACTTTC. It yields the protein CSVEILSGANVLTF.

The chain has TRBV19 and TRBJ1-1; the match to TRBD1 covers 7 bases. The CDR3 is made up of 14 amino acids. V dropped 7 bases and J dropped 5; count of bases not matched to a gene: 10. Per germline, CDR1 LNHDA and CDR2 SQIVND (reference sequence). The CDR3 region has the DNA TGTGCCAGTACCCATAAGACAGGGAGGACTGAAGCTTTCTTT. Protein: CASTHKTGRTEAFF.

The chain has TRBV12-3 or TRBV12-4 and TRBJ2-3; D may be TRBD2 (5 bases). The CDR3 covers 12 residues. V gave up 2 bases and J gave up 8 bases, with 8 bases separating them. CDR3 nucleotides: TGTGCCAGCAGTTTACTCGGGGTTACGCAGTATTTT. It translates to CASSLLGVTQYF.

V and J are TRBV2 and TRBJ1-5; D is unclear. Trimming removed 8 bases from V and 0 bases from J, with 11 bases in between. Germline-derived CDR1 and CDR2 are SNHLY and FYNNEI. The CDR3 has 14 amino acids. The DNA of the CDR3 is TGTGCCAGCCACTTTTACAGTAGCAATCAGCCCCAGCATTTT. Encoded protein: CASHFYSSNQPQHF.

This clone turned up a few times. The chain carries TRBV28 and TRBJ2-5; 10 nucleotides align to TRBD1. J gave up 5 bases and V 5 bases, and 8 bases lay outside the gene matches. The CDR3 length is 15 residues. CDR1 is MDHEN and CDR2 is SYDVKM in the germline V gene. In DNA form, the CDR3 reads TGTGCCAGCAGTCCCGCGACAGGGGGCGGTGAGACCCAGTACTTC. It is translated as CASSPATGGGETQYF.

This rearrangement joins TRBV5-1 to TRBJ2-2, with 8 bases identical to TRBD2. Unmatched junction bases numbered 4, after V lost 0 bases and J lost 0 bases. CDR1 is SGHRS, CDR2 YFSETQ, per germline. The CDR3 contains 17 residues. The CDR3 sequence: CASSLAVAGTNTGELFF. For the CDR3, the DNA is TGCGCCAGCAGCTTGGCGGTAGCGGGGACGAACACCGGGGAGCTGTTTTTT.

Regarding this clone: The same CDR3 also results from other DNA sequences found in this sample. The rearrangement uses TRBV29-1 and TRBJ2-7; D gene uncertain. The germline V and J ends were trimmed by 5 bases and 0 bases, with 5 bases remaining between them. The CDR3 runs 11 residues. CDR1 SQVTM and CDR2 ANQGSEA come from the germline V gene. The CDR3 DNA reads as TGCAGCGTTACGAGCTCCTACGAGCAGTACTTC. Protein: CSVTSSYEQYF.

This clone was counted a single time. This sequence joins TRBV28 and TRBJ1-5; tentatively, D is TRBD1 (6 bases). CDR1 and CDR2 from the germline V gene are MDHEN and SYDVKM. V shed 5 bases and J shed 8 bases, with 16 bases lying between them. This CDR3 comprises 14 residues. CDR3 region: CASSPNRVFEPQHF. The DNA of the CDR3 is TGTGCCAGCAGTCCGAACAGGGTGTTCGAGCCCCAGCATTTT.

This clone was seen a handful of times. V is TRBV4-3 and J is TRBJ1-5; the D gene is possibly TRBD1 (6 bases). Germline-derived CDR1 and CDR2 are LGHNA and YSLEER. The CDR3 length is 14 residues. Trimming pared 2 bases from V and 4 bases from J, leaving 9 bases between. The CDR3 nucleotides read TGCGCCAGCAGCCAAACGACAGGAAATCAGCCCCAGCATTTT. Protein product: CASSQTTGNQPQHF.